A selection of T cell receptor beta chains follows, all from one sample in a study of T cell clusters in autoimmune cytopenias. TCRdb processed the multiplex PCR reads again and assigns one entry to each CDR3 protein, with no DNA. The sample has 9,900 or so distinct CDR3 sequences; the top ten hold about a tenth. Sequencing used peripheral blood. The receptors derive from a human donor with an autoimmune cytopenia or autoimmune hepatitis (not recorded which). CDR3s include the opening cysteine and the closing phenylalanine or tryptophan. The size of a clone is reported for some rows only, either as once, few or many, or as a class for expanded clones.

cdr3_aa clone_size j_call v_call
CASSTGQAYTDTQYF NA TRBJ2-3 TRBV6-5
CSARDEGGGSQYF NA TRBJ2-5 TRBV20-1
CSAGGGTLPSPLHF medium-sized TRBJ1-6 TRBV20-1
CASSLTENYEQYF NA TRBJ2-7 TRBV11-3
CASSPQDRVRRTNEKLFF NA TRBJ1-4 TRBV27
CASRKSGGASNTQYF NA TRBJ2-3 TRBV7-9
CSASPRLRAGNTIYF NA TRBJ1-3 TRBV20-1
CASSRTNSNQPQHF medium-sized TRBJ1-5 TRBV19
CASSTGQGWYEQYF NA TRBJ2-7 TRBV5-1
CATSDRLDNKGELFF NA TRBJ2-2 TRBV24-1
CASSRTGTGQETQYF NA TRBJ2-5 TRBV10-1
CASSLIAGENEQYF medium-sized TRBJ2-7 TRBV11-1
CASSYYGANNEQFF medium-sized TRBJ2-1 TRBV6-5
CASSFWGTGANVLTF NA TRBJ2-6 TRBV28
CASSYSNYGYTF medium-sized TRBJ1-2 TRBV6-2/TRBV6-3
CATSESGGLGYEQYF NA TRBJ2-7 TRBV24-1
CASSFGDRANSPLHF NA TRBJ1-6 TRBV7-6
CASSRDRGTDTQYF medium-sized TRBJ2-3 TRBV19
CASSGQGQETQYF medium-sized TRBJ2-5 TRBV5-5
CASSFFRRRAFF NA TRBJ1-1 TRBV12-3/TRBV12-4
CSASLPTGPQGYGYTF NA TRBJ1-2 TRBV20-1
CASAGGQLSTDTQYF medium-sized TRBJ2-3 TRBV5-6
CASTPNPQGPTDTQYF NA TRBJ2-3 TRBV7-9
CASSSTEYGYTF NA TRBJ1-2 TRBV7-6
CASSQDPPWYMNTEAFF NA TRBJ1-1 TRBV14
CASSSQMTSGGPRSYEQYF medium-sized TRBJ2-7 TRBV13
CASSQDFGAVATNEKLFF NA TRBJ1-4 TRBV4-3
CASSLALVSGGAGNEQFF NA TRBJ2-1 TRBV5-1
CASSYSLGDTEAFF NA TRBJ1-1 TRBV6-2/TRBV6-3
CASSLELAGGQDTQYF NA TRBJ2-5 TRBV7-2
CASSLSPGLGGSNTQYF NA TRBJ2-3 TRBV27
CASSLGRTWYTF NA TRBJ1-2 TRBV11-2
CSASGGRGQPQHF medium-sized TRBJ1-5 TRBV29-1
CAIATLASETQYF NA TRBJ2-5 TRBV10-3
CASSIWRGPGANVLTF medium-sized TRBJ2-6 TRBV19
CSGLPLNTGELFF NA TRBJ2-2 TRBV20-1
CASYLRGWGTEAFF NA TRBJ1-1 TRBV6-1
CASSLVRLAGEDTQYF NA TRBJ2-3 TRBV7-9
CASSPRGSGAQIGEQYF NA TRBJ2-7 TRBV4-3
CASSLDAGAFYNEQFF NA TRBJ2-1 TRBV5-6
CSVDLGAGGYTF medium-sized TRBJ1-2 TRBV29-1
CASTLAGGSDEQFF NA TRBJ2-1 TRBV12-3/TRBV12-4
CASSLVGPYNEQFF NA TRBJ2-1 TRBV7-9
CAISEGASSGNTIYF NA TRBJ1-3 TRBV10-3
CASHRDGEQYF medium-sized TRBJ2-7 TRBV27
CASSRGTGTGAPNTF NA TRBJ1-2 TRBV14
CATSREGASTDTQYF medium-sized TRBJ2-3 TRBV15
CAISQDRAWDGYTF NA TRBJ1-2 TRBV10-3
CASSYSRTAGELFF medium-sized TRBJ2-2 TRBV6-5
CASSLGNGTGGNQPQHF NA TRBJ1-5 TRBV7-9
CASSTRTVDRAQHF NA TRBJ1-5 TRBV12-3/TRBV12-4
CASSPPVGTGGLGPQPQHF NA TRBJ1-5 TRBV18